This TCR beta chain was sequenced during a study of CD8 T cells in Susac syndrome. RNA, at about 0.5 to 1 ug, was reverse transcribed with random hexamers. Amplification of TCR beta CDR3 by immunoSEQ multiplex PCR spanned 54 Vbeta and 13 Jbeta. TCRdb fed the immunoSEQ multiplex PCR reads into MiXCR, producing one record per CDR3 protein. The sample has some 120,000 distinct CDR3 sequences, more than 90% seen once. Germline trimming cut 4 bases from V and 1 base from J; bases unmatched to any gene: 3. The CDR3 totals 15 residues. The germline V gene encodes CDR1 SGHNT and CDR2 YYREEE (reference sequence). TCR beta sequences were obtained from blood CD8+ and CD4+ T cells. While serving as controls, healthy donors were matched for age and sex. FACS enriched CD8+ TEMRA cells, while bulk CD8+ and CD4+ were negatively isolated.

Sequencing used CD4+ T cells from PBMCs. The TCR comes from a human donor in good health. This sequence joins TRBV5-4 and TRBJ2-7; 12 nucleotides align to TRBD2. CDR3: CASSRTSGESYEQYF. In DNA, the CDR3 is TGTGCCAGCAGCAGGACTAGCGGGGAATCCTACGAGCAGTACTTC.